The source of this T cell receptor (beta chain) is a study of preoperative IRX-2 immunotherapy in early breast cancer. The CDR3 runs 14 residues. Germline V gives CDR1 SNHLY, CDR2 FYNNEI. V was cut by 2 bases and J by 8 bases, with 15 bases left in between. The data were produced by immunoSEQ multiplex PCR, yet TCRdb's version contains in-frame clones alone and is incomplete. The sample shows 35,000 to 55,000 clones, 85% to 95% of them seen only once. Treatment indicated: preoperative locoregional IRX-2 cytokine immunotherapy. Preoperative locoregional IRX-2 cytokine immunotherapy was tested in the phase Ib source study.

This specimen consisted of tumor tissue, obtained after IRX-2 immunotherapy. This TCR derives from a human donor with breast cancer. V usage is TRBV2 and J usage is TRBJ1-2, with no clear D. CDR3 sequence: CASSEFRLTWGYTF. CDR3 DNA sequence: TGTGCCAGCAGTGAATTCCGCCTAACTTGGGGCTACACCTTC.